This T cell receptor (beta chain) appears in the sequencing data of a study of T cells in Graves' hyperthyroidism and ophthalmopathy. The CDR3 regions of TCR beta were amplified from RNA transcripts. First-round RT-PCR with HTBI primers amplified the TCR CDR3 region. TCRdb processed the multiplex PCR reads anew with MiXCR; each CDR3 protein has one entry. The sample contains some 510,000 distinct CDR3 sequences, roughly 46% of which appear only once. V trimming: 8 bases; J trimming: 8 bases; junction bases outside the gene matches: 6. Germline lookup yields CDR1 MGHDK and CDR2 SYGVNS. CDR3 length equals 13 residues.

Sequenced: peripheral blood or thyroid tissue (not recorded which). The receptor was isolated from a woman younger than 30 with Graves' hyperthyroidism. The chain recombines TRBV25-1 with TRBJ1-6; 7 positions match TRBD1. The CDR3 DNA is TGTGCCAGCCGACAGGGTATTGATTCACCCCTCCACTTT. Encoded protein: CASRQGIDSPLHF.